Below are 4 T cell receptor beta chains sequenced from a single sample in a study of neurological immune-mediated disorders. Time point denoted: longitudinal time-point 2. MiXCR, run by TCRdb on the 5' RACE reads, gives a single entry per CDR3 protein. The table has some 100,000 distinct CDR3 sequences, roughly 13% seen once; the top ten hold approximately 5%. The specimen was PBMCs. These receptors all stem from a female donor with HTLV-1-associated myelopathy (HAM/TSP).

This clonotype was seen ten or more times. This sequence joins TRBV5-1 and TRBJ2-5; the D gene could be TRBD1 or TRBD2 (5 bases each). The germline V gene has CDR1 SGHRS and CDR2 YFSETQ. Deletions cut 4 bases from V and 4 bases from J, with 14 bases between. This CDR3 contains 14 residues. The CDR3 DNA reads as TGCGCCAGCAGCCCTGGGGGACGGGGAGAGACCCAGTACTTC. Residues: CASSPGGRGETQYF. The complete variable domain, with remaining parts taken from reference TRBV5-1 and TRBJ2-5, reads KAGVTQTPRYLIKTRGQQVTLSCSPISGHRSVSWYQQTPGQGLQFLFEYFSETQRNKGNFPGRFSGRQFSNSRSEMNVSTLELGDSALYLCASSPGGRGETQYFGPGTRLLVL.

The chain has TRBV11-2 and TRBJ2-4, with a possible D match to TRBD2 (5 bases). The germline V gene encodes CDR1 SGHAT and CDR2 FQNNGV. Deletions cut 5 bases from V and 0 bases from J, with 20 bases between. The CDR3 has 18 amino acids. The CDR3 spells CASSRSWIRTEAKNIQYF. CDR3 sequence (DNA): TGTGCCAGCAGCCGGTCTTGGATAAGGACTGAAGCCAAAAACATTCAGTACTTC.

This clonotype was detected many times. J is TRBJ2-1 and V is TRBV4-1; tentatively, D is TRBD1 (6 bases). In germline, CDR1 is MGHRA, CDR2 YSYEKL. The CDR3 has 13 residues. V was pared by 5 bases and J by 6 bases, with 11 bases between. CDR3 nucleotides: TGCGCCAGCAGCTTGCACAGGGTCAATGAGCAGTTCTTC. It codes for CASSLHRVNEQFF.

This clonotype has ten or more counts. The rearrangement joins TRBV5-1 to TRBJ2-2, with D possibly called TRBD1 or TRBD2 (5 bases each). V was clipped by 4 bases and J by 2 bases, with 12 bases between them. The CDR3 consists of 15 residues. The germline CDR1 and CDR2 sequences are SGHRS and YFSETQ. CDR3 protein: CASSPGTANTGELFF. DNA of the CDR3: TGCGCCAGCAGCCCCGGGACGGCCAACACCGGGGAGCTGTTTTTT.